Listed below are T cell receptor beta chains from one sample, sequenced in a study of blood T cell repertoires in COVID-19. Using immunoSEQ multiplex PCR, the repertoire was profiled, and TCRdb retains in-frame clones only, with some absent. The data hold around 300,000 clones, with approximately 83% observed a single time. Specimen: peripheral blood. The receptors here all came from a woman in her seventies with acute or convalescent COVID-19. Each CDR3 is given with its conserved first and last residue. A D gene is named only where the DNA matches it firmly. Part of the rows lack a size; the others show once, few, many or a class for expanded clones.

TRBD2 . TRBJ2-1 TRBV19 CASSAGLAGAREQFF TGTGCCAGTAGTGCCGGACTAGCGGGGGCTCGGGAGCAGTTCTTC
TRBD2 . TRBJ2-5 TRBV5-6 CASSLGPGLAGQETQYF TGTGCCAGCAGCTTGGGCCCAGGACTAGCGGGACAAGAGACCCAGTACTTC
. few TRBJ2-3 TRBV3-1/TRBV3-2 CASSQRGGLRGNTQYF TGTGCCAGCAGCCAAAGGGGGGGATTAAGGGGTAATACGCAGTATTTT
. . TRBJ2-5 TRBV25-1 CASSAASAPQETQYF TGTGCCAGCAGTGCTGCTAGCGCTCCCCAAGAGACCCAGTACTTC
TRBD1 few TRBJ1-5 TRBV6-2/TRBV6-3 CASSYQRGQVNQPQHF TGTGCCAGCAGTTACCAACGGGGACAGGTCAATCAGCCCCAGCATTTT
. once TRBJ1-5 TRBV19 CASSIDLGASNQPQHF TGTGCCAGTAGTATAGATCTGGGGGCCTCTAATCAGCCCCAGCATTTT
. . TRBJ2-1 TRBV11-1 CASSLVRAGEQFF TGTGCCAGCAGCTTAGTTCGAGCAGGCGAGCAGTTCTTC
TRBD2 . TRBJ2-1 TRBV5-1 CASSFRSGGPNEQFF TGCGCCAGCAGCTTCAGAAGCGGGGGGCCGAATGAGCAGTTCTTC
. . TRBJ2-4 TRBV5-1 CASSPSLGARNIQYF TGCGCCAGCAGCCCATCTTTGGGGGCTAGGAACATTCAGTACTTC
. . TRBJ2-1 TRBV4-1 CASSQRPRSSYNEQFF TGCGCCAGCAGCCAGCGCCCTAGGAGCTCCTACAATGAGCAGTTCTTC
TRBD2 . TRBJ2-4 TRBV27 CASGLAGAEYF TGTGCCAGCGGACTAGCGGGGGCCGAGTACTTC
. . TRBJ1-5 TRBV7-8 CASSPGEVPTYSNQPQHF TGTGCCAGCAGCCCGGGGGAGGTTCCGACATATAGCAATCAGCCCCAGCATTTT
TRBD1 . TRBJ1-6 TRBV2 CASRGTGRASPLHF TGTGCCAGCAGAGGGACAGGGAGAGCTTCACCCCTCCACTTT
. . TRBJ1-1 TRBV6-1 CASSDQREAFF TGTGCCAGCAGTGACCAGCGTGAAGCTTTCTTT
. . TRBJ2-1 TRBV30 CAWSRVTGEQFF TGTGCCTGGAGTAGGGTAACGGGGGAGCAGTTCTTC
. . TRBJ2-6 TRBV5-1 CASSLDPGEAGANVLTF TGCGCCAGCAGCTTGGACCCCGGGGAAGCTGGGGCCAACGTCCTGACTTTC
. . TRBJ2-2 TRBV3-1/TRBV3-2 CASSLPGNTGELFF TGTGCCAGCAGCCTTCCGGGTAACACCGGGGAGCTGTTTTTT
TRBD1 . TRBJ1-4 TRBV15 CATSRQGWEKLFF TGTGCCACCAGCCGACAGGGCTGGGAAAAACTGTTTTTT
. . TRBJ1-6 TRBV2 CASLSRSDFSSYNSPLHF TGTGCCAGCCTCTCCCGGTCCGACTTTAGCTCCTATAATTCACCCCTCCACTTT
. . TRBJ1-4 TRBV5-1 CASSSQGKANEKLFF TGCGCCAGCAGCTCTCAGGGGAAGGCTAATGAAAAACTGTTTTTT
TRBD1 . TRBJ1-5 TRBV20-1 CSASWGGGQGSLLVNQPQHF TGCAGTGCTAGTTGGGGCGGAGGACAGGGGAGTTTACTCGTCAATCAGCCCCAGCATTTT
TRBD1 . TRBJ1-1 TRBV7-9 CATPAGGQSTEAFF TGTGCCACGCCTGCCGGGGGACAGAGCACTGAAGCTTTCTTT
. . TRBJ1-5 TRBV11-2 CASSLGGGQRQHF TGTGCCAGCAGCTTAGGGGGGGGCCAGCGCCAGCATTTT
TRBD1 . TRBJ2-5 TRBV6-2/TRBV6-3 CASSQQQGITETQYF TGTGCCAGCAGTCAGCAACAGGGGATTACGGAGACCCAGTACTTC
TRBD1 . TRBJ1-1 TRBV6-5 CASSRQGAEAFF TGTGCCAGCAGTCGACAGGGCGCTGAAGCTTTCTTT
TRBD2 . TRBJ2-2 TRBV7-2 CASRASGSGELFF TGTGCCAGCAGGGCTAGCGGATCTGGGGAGCTGTTTTTT
. . TRBJ1-4 TRBV7-8 CASSLARGLSRKLFF TGTGCCAGCAGCTTAGCGAGGGGGTTATCGAGAAAACTGTTTTTT
. . TRBJ2-4 TRBV3-1/TRBV3-2 CASSLAGVSPGRNIQYF TGTGCCAGCAGCCTCGCCGGGGTCAGTCCGGGAAGAAACATTCAGTACTTC
TRBD1 . TRBJ1-1 TRBV7-3 CASSFSGGGEAFF TGTGCCAGCAGCTTTTCAGGGGGAGGTGAAGCTTTCTTT
TRBD2 . TRBJ2-1 TRBV3-1/TRBV3-2 CASRGLAGGSSYNEQFF TGTGCCAGCAGGGGACTAGCGGGGGGAAGCTCCTACAATGAGCAGTTCTTC
TRBD2 . TRBJ2-1 TRBV18 CASSPEVSGGAGEQFF TGTGCCAGCTCACCAGAGGTTAGCGGGGGGGCCGGCGAGCAGTTCTTC
. . TRBJ1-6 TRBV13 CASSFAGNSPLHF TGTGCCAGCAGCTTTGCGGGGAATTCACCCCTCCACTTT